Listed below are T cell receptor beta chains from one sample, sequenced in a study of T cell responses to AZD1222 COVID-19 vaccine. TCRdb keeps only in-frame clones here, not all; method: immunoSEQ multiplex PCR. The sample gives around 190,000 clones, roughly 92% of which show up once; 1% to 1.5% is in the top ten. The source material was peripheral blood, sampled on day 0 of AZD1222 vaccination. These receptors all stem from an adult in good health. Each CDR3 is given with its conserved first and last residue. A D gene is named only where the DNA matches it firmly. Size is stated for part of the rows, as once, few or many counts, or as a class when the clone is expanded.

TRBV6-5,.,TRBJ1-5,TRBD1,TGTGCCAGCAGAGACAGGGATCAGCCCCAGCATTTT,CASRDRDQPQHF
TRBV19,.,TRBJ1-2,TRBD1,TGTGCCAGTAGCCCCGGGACAGGGAGAAACTATGGCTACACCTTC,CASSPGTGRNYGYTF
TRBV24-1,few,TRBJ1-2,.,TGTGCCACCAGGGAAGTAATGGGGTTTTATGGCTACACCTTC,CATREVMGFYGYTF
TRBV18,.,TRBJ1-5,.,TGTGCCAGCTCACCAGCGGGGGATCAGCCCCAGCATTTT,CASSPAGDQPQHF
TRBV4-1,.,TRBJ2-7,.,TGCGCCAGCAGCCAAGATACTATTCCCCGGGACCGCTACGAGCAGTACTTC,CASSQDTIPRDRYEQYF
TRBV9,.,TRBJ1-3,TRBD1,TGTGCCAGCAGCGCCACGTCTACCCCCGGGACAGCATTCTCTGGAAACACCATATATTTT,CASSATSTPGTAFSGNTIYF
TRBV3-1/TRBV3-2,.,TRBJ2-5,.,TGTGCCAGCAGCCAAGTGGTCGAGACCCAGTACTTC,CASSQVVETQYF
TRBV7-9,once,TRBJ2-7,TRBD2,TGTGCCAGCAGCTTAGGCCTAGCGGGGGGGTTCTCCTACGAGCAGTACTTC,CASSLGLAGGFSYEQYF
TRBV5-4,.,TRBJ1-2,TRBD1,TGTGCCAGCAGCTCGAACGCAGGGGGCGCGGGCGGCTACACCTTC,CASSSNAGGAGGYTF
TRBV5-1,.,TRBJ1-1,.,TGCGCCAGCAGCTTAAGCGGAGCCCTGAACACTGAAGCTTTCTTT,CASSLSGALNTEAFF
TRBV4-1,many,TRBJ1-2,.,TGCGCCAGCAGCCAAGATACGCCGGGATACTATGGCTACACCTTC,CASSQDTPGYYGYTF
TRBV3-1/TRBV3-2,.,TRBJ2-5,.,TGTGCCAGCAGCTCCCGACTAGTTCAAGAGACCCAGTACTTC,CASSSRLVQETQYF
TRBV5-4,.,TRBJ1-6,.,TGTGCCAGCAGCTCGGACCTGATTTTATCCTATAATTCACCCCTCCACTTT,CASSSDLILSYNSPLHF
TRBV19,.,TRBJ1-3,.,TGTGCCAGTTTGGGGGAAAGGGCTGGAAACACCATATATTTT,CASLGERAGNTIYF
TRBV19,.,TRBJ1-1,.,TGTGCCAGTAGGCCCCCCCGGGACCACACTGAAGCTTTCTTT,CASRPPRDHTEAFF
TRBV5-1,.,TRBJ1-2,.,TGCGCCAGCAGTACCGGATCGGACTATGGCTACACCTTC,CASSTGSDYGYTF
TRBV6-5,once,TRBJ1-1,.,TGTGCCAGCTTGGCAGGATTGAACACTGAAGCTTTCTTT,CASLAGLNTEAFF
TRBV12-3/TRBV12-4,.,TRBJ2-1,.,TGTGCCAGCAGTTTCCGCGGCGAGCAGTTCTTC,CASSFRGEQFF